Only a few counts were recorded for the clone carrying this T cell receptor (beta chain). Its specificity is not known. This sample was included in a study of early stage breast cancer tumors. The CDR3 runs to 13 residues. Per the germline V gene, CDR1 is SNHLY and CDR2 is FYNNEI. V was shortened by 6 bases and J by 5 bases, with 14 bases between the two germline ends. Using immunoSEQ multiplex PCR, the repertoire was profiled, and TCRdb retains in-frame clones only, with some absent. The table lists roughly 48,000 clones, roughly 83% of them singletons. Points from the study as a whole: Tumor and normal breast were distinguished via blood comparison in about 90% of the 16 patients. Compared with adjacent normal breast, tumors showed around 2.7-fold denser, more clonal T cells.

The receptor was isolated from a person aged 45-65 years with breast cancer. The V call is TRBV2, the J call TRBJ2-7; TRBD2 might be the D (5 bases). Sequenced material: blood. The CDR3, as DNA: TGTGCCAGCAGCCCCCAGCGGCCCCACGAGCAGTACTTC. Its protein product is CASSPQRPHEQYF.